This TCR beta chain derives from a study of cytomegalovirus exposure and HLA in healthy donors. Study outcomes and limitations: Three of the chains that were CMV-associated were confirmed in vitro to be specific for CMV antigens.

V dropped 2 bases and J dropped 5; count of bases not matched to a gene: 11. The CDR3 consists of 16 residues. Germline V gene data show CDR1 as SEHNR and CDR2 as FQNEAQ (reference sequence). A word on this clone: Its antigen is not identified.

Measured with immunoSEQ multiplex PCR; TCRdb has only the in-frame clones, and not every one. The sample lists some 240,000 clones, approximately 84% occurring once. The chain couples TRBV7-9 to TRBJ2-7; 8 bases map to TRBD2. Sample: PBMCs. The receptor was derived from a woman aged 25 to 39 in good health and CMV-seropositive. CDR3 amino acids: CASSLPPSAGGHEQYF. In DNA, the CDR3 is TGTGCCAGCAGCTTACCCCCGAGTGCGGGGGGCCACGAGCAGTACTTC.